Listed here is a single T cell receptor (beta chain). This clone was counted a single time. Its antigen remains undetermined. Within one base of it there is no much larger clone, and no base qualities were kept. This entry comes from a study of cytomegalovirus exposure and HLA in healthy donors (dated by TCRdb to 2016 to 2017). Regarding the research as a whole: An earlier analysis of several hundred of the donors reported approximately 260 Gb of sequence data and 117 million unique TCR beta sequences obtained from around 170 million T cells. Besides the first cohort of approximately 710 subjects, a separate validation cohort made up of some 110 different subjects was used. About 5 DR-DQ haplotypes were handled as single units for association and clustering, since linkage in the cohort was strong. Across about 370 genotyped donors of the cohort, an average of approximately 240,000 unique TCR beta nucleotide sequences per donor were sequenced, and roughly 18% of those sequences were non-productive. A later analysis re-examined previously published TCR beta repertoires from several hundred donors and added high-resolution HLA genotyping to investigate patterns of TCR occurrence. The number of typed donors differed by locus: roughly 629-640 for A, B, C, DRB1 and DQB1; approximately 530 for DQA1; around 610 for DPA1; and around 490 for DPB1. Of the approximately 400 genotyped donors, approximately 82% fell in the genetic ancestry cluster associated with self-reported Caucasian donors. All discovery cohort repertoires had been generated on a single sequencing platform. Donor age, sex, ethnicity and CMV serostatus were collected together with the repertoire data. Both class I and class II loci were covered by HLA typing, at four-digit resolution. Rather than using new phenotypic data, the later analysis identified candidate immune exposures from TCR beta sequences and from how often those sequences occurred across donors. The T cell repertoires of 666 subjects were profiled by immunosequencing and related to cytomegalovirus serostatus. To predict cytomegalovirus infection status, the study brought together high-throughput TCR immunosequencing, statistical association of individual TCRs with disease status, and machine learning. Roughly 300 gigabases of sequencing data and approximately 80 million unique TCR sequences were included in an early release covering 550 to 650 HLA-typed donors. An earlier analysis of several hundred of the donors applied high-throughput TCR beta sequencing to assess whether each TCR beta V gene segment acted as functional or pseudogenic. The study aimed to test whether signatures of past pathogen exposure could be identified by cataloging public T cell receptors. Genome-wide SNP genotypes for about 65% of the roughly 670 donors were used in a later genetic analysis, which treated that subset as a discovery cohort. On the study overall, not on this receptor specifically: Presence/absence analyses assumed roughly uniform sequencing depth across donors, an assumption that may not hold. Most TCR sequences were observed very rarely across donors, whereas some public TCRs were present in many individuals. The authors suggested that the approach could potentially be generalized to other disease states and immunological phenotypes. The 87-base-pair reads could not distinguish some IMGT-functional V segments, including TRBV6-2 and TRBV6-3, so those segments were excluded. Because counts were too low, about 18 rarely observed V segments, including chromosome 9 orphons, were left out of the earlier analysis of over 550 of the donors. When HLA alleles, especially DR and DQ, strongly co-occurred, TCR associations were difficult to assign to individual alleles. A cluster of highly shared sequence variants was judged likely to represent a technical artifact of the sequencing pipeline. A later genetic analysis reported fewer N-insertions in productive TCRs among donors in an Asian-associated ancestry cluster than the approximately 670-donor mean. In a later analysis, most CMV-associated TCR beta chains were found to appear HLA-restricted, with HLA associations seemingly driven largely by CMV exposure. Because HLA typing was missing for some donors at each locus, association tests included only the typed subset. Linkage disequilibrium might explain the correlated functional status among segregating V segments, but an unknown experimental factor could not be excluded. In an earlier analysis of roughly 560 of the donors, most TCR beta V segments were observed in productive rearrangements about 87% or about 30% of the time, broadly matching IMGT annotations. A later analysis found that TCR association rates varied across HLA loci, with DRB1 alleles showing the most associated TCRs and HLA-C alleles the fewest. An association between a missense DCLRE1C variant and V-gene and J-gene trimming of TCR beta chains was found in a later genetic analysis and replicated in an independent cohort. Cytomegalovirus status was reported to be diagnosed by the classifier with high specificity and sensitivity in both the original and validation cohorts. In the study, approximately 150 TCR beta chains were listed as associated with cytomegalovirus. A further reported finding was that TCR beta sequences accurately predicted the HLA-A and HLA-B alleles for most subjects in the first cohort. According to a later analysis, parvovirus B19, influenza, CMV and Epstein-Barr virus appeared linked to several top co-occurrence clusters. The only immune exposure information available for the cohort was CMV serostatus. In this cohort, only TCR beta chains were sequenced, and detectable features were limited by the absence of alpha or paired-chain data. A few of the identified cytomegalovirus-associated TCR beta chains were confirmed in vitro to be specific for cytomegalovirus antigens. In a later analysis, about 16,000 TCR beta sequences were associated with specific HLA alleles at a false discovery rate of 0.05. In a later analysis, HLA-associated TCR beta chains showed more clonal expansion and lower generation probabilities than non-associated chains that were equally common.

The CDR3 starts with the cysteine, ends with the phenylalanine, and has 17 residues. Only the CDR3 DNA stays, 51 bases, in frame from base 1. The germline V end is reduced by 2 bases and the J end by 2 bases; junction bases left unmatched: 3. CDR1 and CDR2, looked up from the germline V gene (reference sequence), are SGHNT and YYREEE. The cohort comprised fewer than 700 healthy bone marrow donors. At the time of sampling, all cohort members were nominally healthy, though unrecorded immune exposures were likely present. The donor was CMV seronegative and was included in the group of 352 seronegative cohort members. A peripheral blood sample was provided by each donor, and peripheral blood mononuclear cells were used for TCR beta sequencing. Genomic DNA extraction from the blood cell samples was performed with the Qiagen DNeasy Blood Extraction Kit. Libraries were prepared through the immunoSEQ multiplex PCR assay. The multiplex PCR relied on a mix of 60 forward primers for TCR Vbeta segments and 13 reverse primers for TCR Jbeta segments. The CDR3 region of rearranged TCR beta genes was amplified from genomic DNA with a multiplex PCR assay. The Illumina HiSeq System was used to sequence the amplified TCR beta libraries as 87-base-pair reads. As for the original processing: A later analysis tallied about 77 million unique TCR beta chains across the 550 to 850 repertoires, and some 12 million of those chains were shared by two or more donors. Raw reads were error-corrected and collapsed into unique sequences by a nearest-neighbor algorithm in which closely related sequences were merged to remove PCR and sequencing errors. CDR3 sequences were aligned to IMGT reference sequences to assign V, D and J gene segments. For a sequence to be retained, a match of at least six nucleotides to both a V gene segment and a J gene segment was required. A rearrangement was called productive if the CDR3 had no stop codons and remained in frame with V and J, and every other rearrangement was called non-productive. CDR3 was defined by IMGT convention, running from the second conserved V-encoded cysteine to the conserved J-encoded phenylalanine. The earlier analysis of some 580 of the donors excluded any sequence lacking an unambiguous match to a single V gene segment. An earlier analysis of several hundred of the donors called V segments functional above 56.7% productive rearrangements and segregating when the between-donor standard deviation exceeded 5%. A statistical classification framework was developed to diagnose cytomegalovirus status using the catalog of TCR beta chain sequences. In a later analysis, V and J genes were assigned by comparing TCR nucleotide sequences against IMGT/GENE-DB human TR gene sequences. The TCRdist pipeline was used in a later analysis to assign CDR3 sequences and most-parsimonious VDJ recombination scenarios. A later analysis defined each TCR beta chain by its CDR3 amino acid sequence plus V-gene family, and excluded reads lacking a unique V-gene family. A later analysis removed nearly 600 highly shared, low-generation-probability nucleotide sequences to deal with suspected cross-contamination and a sequencing artifact. A later analysis calculated a clonal expansion index for each public chain from normalized within-repertoire ranks of inferred template counts. In a later analysis, generation probabilities were computed using a VDJ recombination model fitted to out-of-frame rearrangements, and the results were checked against IGoR. A later analysis scored TCR-TCR, TCR-HLA and TCR-CMV co-occurrence with hypergeometric tests, applying a repertoire-size bias correction to TCR pairs. To estimate false discovery rates, a later analysis permuted the HLA or CMV assignments 20 times. A later analysis grouped co-occurring TCRs with DBSCAN, adding TCRdist sequence similarity when clustering within HLA-allele-positive subsets. For co-occurrence clustering, repertoires with fewer than 30,000 or more than 120,000 public chains were excluded, along with five repertoires with anomalous nucleotide sharing. TCRdb obtained this table from immuneACCESS and retained in-frame rearrangements with V and J assigned. These tables miss some clones; where compared with another copy, unresolved V genes account for less than half of the shortfall, and the remainder is unexplained. V, J and clone size reflect that table, while D and trimming were determined from the DNA. The sample contains 200,000 or so clones, roughly 84% of them found a single time. Approximately 0.26% of the sample is held by the ten biggest clonotypes.

Sequenced sample: PBMCs. This TCR was recovered from a boy aged 10-17 years in good health and CMV-seronegative. The rearrangement combines TRBV5-4 with TRBJ2-6, with TRBD1 matching 11 junction bases. CDR3 sequence: CASSLGTGGTGANVLTF. The bases read TGTGCCAGCAGCTTAGGGACAGGGGGGACTGGGGCCAACGTCCTGACTTTC.